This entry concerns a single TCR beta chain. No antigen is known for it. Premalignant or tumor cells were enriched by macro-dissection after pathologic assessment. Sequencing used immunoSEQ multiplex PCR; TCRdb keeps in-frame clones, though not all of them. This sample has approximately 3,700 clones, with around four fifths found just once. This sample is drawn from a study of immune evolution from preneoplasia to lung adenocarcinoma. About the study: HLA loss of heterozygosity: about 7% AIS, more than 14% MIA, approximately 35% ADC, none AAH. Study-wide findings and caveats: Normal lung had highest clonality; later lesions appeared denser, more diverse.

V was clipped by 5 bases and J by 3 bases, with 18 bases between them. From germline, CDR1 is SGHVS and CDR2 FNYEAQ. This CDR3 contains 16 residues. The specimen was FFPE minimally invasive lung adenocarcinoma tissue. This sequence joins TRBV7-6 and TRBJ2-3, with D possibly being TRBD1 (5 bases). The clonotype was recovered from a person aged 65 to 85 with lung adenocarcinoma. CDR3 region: CASSPRAGPKTDTQYF. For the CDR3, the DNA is TGTGCCAGCAGCCCTCGTGCAGGGCCGAAAACAGATACGCAGTATTTT. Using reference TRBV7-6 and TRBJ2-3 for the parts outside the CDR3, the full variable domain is GAGVSQSPRYKVTKRGQDVALRCDPISGHVSLYWYRQALGQGPEFLTYFNYEAQQDKSGLPNDRFSAERPEGSISTLTIQRTEQRDSAMYRCASSPRAGPKTDTQYFGPGTRLTVL.